These T cell receptor beta chains were read from a single sample in a study of control samples from healthy donors and cancer patients. Data came from immunoSEQ multiplex PCR; TCRdb stores just in-frame clones and leaves some out. The table shows 100,000 to 150,000 clones, with approximately 89% occurring only once. The source material was blood. These receptors all come from a man aged 55 to 70 in good health. Each CDR3 is given with its conserved first and last residue. D genes are given only for firm matches. Only part of the rows carry a size: once, few, many, or a class if the clone is expanded.

d_gene	abundance	v_gene	j_gene	CDR3nt	CDR3aa
-	-	TRBV12-3/TRBV12-4	TRBJ2-7	TGTGCCAGCAGTTTCGAGAGCTCCTACGAGCAGTACTTC	CASSFESSYEQYF
-	-	TRBV24-1	TRBJ1-5	TGTGCCACCAGTGAGTCAGCCACGGGCAATCAGCCCCAGCATTTT	CATSESATGNQPQHF
-	-	TRBV4-3	TRBJ2-1	TGCGCCAGCAGCCAAGACTCGAGGGATGATGAGCAGTTCTTC	CASSQDSRDDEQFF
TRBD1	-	TRBV7-6	TRBJ2-3	TGTGCCAGCAGCCCCAGGGACAGCCCTTGGACAGATACGCAGTATTTT	CASSPRDSPWTDTQYF
-	-	TRBV12-3/TRBV12-4	TRBJ1-5	TGTGCCAGCACGCCCGGGCGCAATCAGCCCCAGCATTTT	CASTPGRNQPQHF
-	once	TRBV5-1	TRBJ1-4	TGCGCCAGCAGCTTAGGAGGGGCCAATGAAAAACTGTTTTTT	CASSLGGANEKLFF
TRBD1	-	TRBV5-6	TRBJ1-5	TGTGCCAGCAGCTGGGGGACAGAAAATCAGCCCCAGCATTTT	CASSWGTENQPQHF
-	-	TRBV28	TRBJ2-1	TGTGCCAGCAGTCCTGAAGGGACACCCTCCTACAATGAGCAGTTCTTC	CASSPEGTPSYNEQFF
-	-	TRBV7-2	TRBJ2-3	TGTGCCAGCAGCGTAGATGCTACGGTGGGGGGGCCAGATACGCAGTATTTT	CASSVDATVGGPDTQYF
-	-	TRBV19	TRBJ2-2	TGTGCCAGTAGTATGACCCCAGGGACCACCGGGGAGCTGTTTTTT	CASSMTPGTTGELFF
-	-	TRBV28	TRBJ1-2	TGTGCCAGCAGTTCGAATACATGGAATGGCTACACCTTC	CASSSNTWNGYTF
TRBD1	-	TRBV7-2	TRBJ1-4	TGTGCCAGCAGCACCGACAGGGGAGATGAAAAACTGTTTTTT	CASSTDRGDEKLFF
TRBD1	-	TRBV6-6	TRBJ1-4	TGTGCCAGCAGACAGGGACAGGGGGCTTTAAAGGAAAAACTGTTTTTT	CASRQGQGALKEKLFF
-	-	TRBV2	TRBJ2-5	TGTGCCAGCAGTGATTGGGGGCTCCGGGGGGAGACCCAGTACTTC	CASSDWGLRGETQYF
TRBD1	-	TRBV25-1	TRBJ1-6	TGTGCCAGCAGTGATTCCGGACAGGCCTATAATTCACCCCTCCACTTT	CASSDSGQAYNSPLHF
-	-	TRBV6-4	TRBJ2-3	TGTGCCAGCAGTCAAACACCCACAGATACGCAGTATTTT	CASSQTPTDTQYF
-	-	TRBV11-2	TRBJ1-6	TGTGCCAGCAGCTTATTACAGGAGTCACCCCTCCACTTT	CASSLLQESPLHF
-	once	TRBV7-9	TRBJ1-3	TGTGCCAGCAGCCCATTCTCTGGAAACACCATATATTTT	CASSPFSGNTIYF
-	-	TRBV24-1	TRBJ2-1	TGTGCCACCAGTCTAGGGAGTGAGCAGTTCTTC	CATSLGSEQFF
TRBD2	-	TRBV9	TRBJ2-7	TGTGCCAGCAGTAAACCGGGACTAGCGTACGAGCAGTACTTC	CASSKPGLAYEQYF
-	-	TRBV5-6	TRBJ2-7	TGTGCCAGCAGCCGGGGACGGTTCTACGAGCAGTACTTC	CASSRGRFYEQYF
-	once	TRBV5-6	TRBJ1-3	TGTGCCAGCAGCTTGGATTTGGCCAGCTCTGGAAACACCATATATTTT	CASSLDLASSGNTIYF
TRBD1	-	TRBV18	TRBJ2-7	TGTGCCAGCTCACCGGACAGGGTAGCCTACGAGCAGTACTTC	CASSPDRVAYEQYF
-	-	TRBV5-5	TRBJ1-6	TGTGCCAGCAGCTTGGGGGGAGGCAATTCACCCCTCCACTTT	CASSLGGGNSPLHF
-	-	TRBV7-2	TRBJ1-6	TGTGCCAGCAGCTTGGGGGTGGGGGGTAATTCACCCCTCCACTTT	CASSLGVGGNSPLHF
-	-	TRBV6-5	TRBJ1-5	TGTGCCAGCAGTTCGCAGCCCAATCAGCCCCAGCATTTT	CASSSQPNQPQHF
-	-	TRBV5-6	TRBJ1-6	TGTGCCAGCAGCTTGGAGTGGGCGGGTTCTACAAGATCACCCCTCCACTTT	CASSLEWAGSTRSPLHF
-	-	TRBV11-2	TRBJ1-3	TGTGCCAGCAGCTTCTCTTCTGGAAACACCATATATTTT	CASSFSSGNTIYF
-	once	TRBV2	TRBJ1-4	TGTGCCAGCAGTAAGGGGCTAAACGAAAAACTGTTTTTT	CASSKGLNEKLFF
-	-	TRBV9	TRBJ2-2	TGTGCCAGCAGCGTATCAGGCGGGGCGGTCACCGGGGAGCTGTTTTTT	CASSVSGGAVTGELFF
-	once	TRBV12-3/TRBV12-4	TRBJ1-5	TGTTTTGTCGATCAGCCCCAGCATTTT	CFVDQPQHF
-	-	TRBV12-3/TRBV12-4	TRBJ1-2	TGTGCCAGCAGTTTTACGGAGCATGGCTACACCTTC	CASSFTEHGYTF
-	-	TRBV19	TRBJ2-1	TGTGCCAGTAGTATAGATGGCTCCTCATCTACTGGCATCTCCTACAATGAGCAGTTCTTC	CASSIDGSSSTGISYNEQFF
-	-	TRBV23-1	TRBJ1-2	TGCGCCAGCAGTCAATCGCGACGTGCCCGATATGGCTACACCTTC	CASSQSRRARYGYTF
TRBD1	-	TRBV19	TRBJ1-4	TGTGCCAGTAGCAACAGGGGCGGTAGTGAAAAACTGTTTTTT	CASSNRGGSEKLFF
TRBD1	-	TRBV28	TRBJ1-5	TGTGCCAGCAGTTTCGCCGGACAGGGGGCGCGCGGTCAGCCCCAGCATTTT	CASSFAGQGARGQPQHF
-	once	TRBV5-5	TRBJ1-1	TGTGCCAGCAGCGCCCGTCCCCCAGGGACTGAAGCTTTCTTT	CASSARPPGTEAFF
TRBD1	-	TRBV5-4	TRBJ2-5	TGTGCCAGCAGCGGGAGGACAGGGGAAGAGACCCAGTACTTC	CASSGRTGEETQYF
-	-	TRBV25-1	TRBJ2-7	TGTGCCAGCAGTGGACTCCACGGCTACGAGCAGTACTTC	CASSGLHGYEQYF
-	-	TRBV28	TRBJ2-4	TGTGCCAGCAGCATAGGCGGCGGGTTTGGAGCCAAAAACATTCAGTACTTC	CASSIGGGFGAKNIQYF
-	once	TRBV6-5	TRBJ2-7	TGTGCTACAGCAGTGGATGGGCTCGCCTACGAGCAGTACTTC	CATAVDGLAYEQYF
-	-	TRBV28	TRBJ2-7	TGTGCCAGCAGTGACCTACACTCATCCTACGAGCAGTACTTC	CASSDLHSSYEQYF
TRBD2	-	TRBV7-2	TRBJ2-2	TGTGCCAGCAGCTTACCTCCTAGCGGGGGCACCGGGGAGCTGTTTTTT	CASSLPPSGGTGELFF
TRBD1	-	TRBV7-6	TRBJ1-6	TGTGCCAGCAGCTTAGGGACAGGCTATAATTCACCCCTCCACTTT	CASSLGTGYNSPLHF
-	once	TRBV18	TRBJ1-6	TGTGCCAGCTCACCAGCGAGAGGTGTAAATTCACCCCTCCACTTT	CASSPARGVNSPLHF
-	-	TRBV18	TRBJ2-3	TGTGCCAGCTCACCGGGACTCCCATACATCGATACGCAGTATTTT	CASSPGLPYIDTQYF
-	-	TRBV12-3/TRBV12-4	TRBJ2-6	TGTGCCAGTACGTTCTCTGGGGCCAACGTCCTGACTTTC	CASTFSGANVLTF
-	-	TRBV7-8	TRBJ2-3	TGTGCCAGCACCCGCCTCCTAGTAGATACGCAGTATTTT	CASTRLLVDTQYF
-	-	TRBV9	TRBJ2-1	TGTGCCAGCAGCGTAGGTCCAGTTATTTCCTACAATGAGCAGTTCTTC	CASSVGPVISYNEQFF
TRBD2	-	TRBV7-3	TRBJ2-2	TGTGCCAGCAGCCGATATCCGGCGGGGGGTATCGGGGAGCTGTTTTTT	CASSRYPAGGIGELFF
TRBD2	once	TRBV3-1/TRBV3-2	TRBJ2-3	TGTGCCAGCAGCCAGGATAGCGGGGGGAGGTCAGATACGCAGTATTTT	CASSQDSGGRSDTQYF
-	-	TRBV27	TRBJ1-2	TGTGCCAGCAGCCCCGGCGCAGGGGTGAGTGGCTACACCTTC	CASSPGAGVSGYTF
-	-	TRBV19	TRBJ1-4	TGTGCCAGTAGTATTGGGGCAGGGACTAATGAAAAACTGTTTTTT	CASSIGAGTNEKLFF
-	-	TRBV6-2/TRBV6-3	TRBJ1-1	TGTGCCAGCAGTTACAGTGAGAACACTGAAGCTTTCTTT	CASSYSENTEAFF
-	once	TRBV11-2	TRBJ2-3	TGTGCCAGCAGCCTCTCGGGGGCCACGCAGTATTTT	CASSLSGATQYF
-	few	TRBV6-5	TRBJ1-5	TGTGCCAGCAGAGAGACATGGGGTCAGCCCCAGCATTTT	CASRETWGQPQHF
-	-	TRBV5-1	TRBJ2-6	TGCGCCAGCAGCTTGGTTCTGGGCTCTGGGGCCAACGTCCTGACTTTC	CASSLVLGSGANVLTF
TRBD1	-	TRBV12-3/TRBV12-4	TRBJ2-7	TGTGCCAGCAGTCTTACAGGGGTCGAGCAGTACTTC	CASSLTGVEQYF
TRBD1	-	TRBV19	TRBJ2-3	TGTGCCAGTAGTATGGGGGACAGGCTCCTCACAGATACGCAGTATTTT	CASSMGDRLLTDTQYF